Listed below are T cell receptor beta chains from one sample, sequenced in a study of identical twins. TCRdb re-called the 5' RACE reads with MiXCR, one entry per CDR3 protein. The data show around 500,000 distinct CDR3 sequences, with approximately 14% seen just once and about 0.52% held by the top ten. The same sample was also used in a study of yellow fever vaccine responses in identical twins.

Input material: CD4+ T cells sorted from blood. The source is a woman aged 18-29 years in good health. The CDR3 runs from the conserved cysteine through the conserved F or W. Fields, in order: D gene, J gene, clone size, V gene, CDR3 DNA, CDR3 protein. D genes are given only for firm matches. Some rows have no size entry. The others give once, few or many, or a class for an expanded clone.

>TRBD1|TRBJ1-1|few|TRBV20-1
TGCAGTGCTAAATCCATACAGGGGGCGCGGACTGAAGCTTTCTTT
CSAKSIQGARTEAFF
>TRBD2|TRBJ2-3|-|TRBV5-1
TGCGCCAGCAGCTTTGGGAGTAGCGGGAGATCAGATACGCAGTATTTT
CASSFGSSGRSDTQYF
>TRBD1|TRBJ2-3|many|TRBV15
TGTGCCACCAGCAGAGTACAGGGGGCAATAGATACGCAGTATTTT
CATSRVQGAIDTQYF
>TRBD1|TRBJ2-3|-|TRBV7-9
TGTGCCAGCAGCTTTCAAGGGGGCGCAGATACGCAGTATTTT
CASSFQGGADTQYF
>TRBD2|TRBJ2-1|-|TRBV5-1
TGCGCCAGCAGCCCGGTGGTTCAGCGGGGGATTGGTGAGCAGTTCTTC
CASSPVVQRGIGEQFF
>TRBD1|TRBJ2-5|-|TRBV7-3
TGTGCCAGCAGCCCGACAGGGCAGGTGGGAGAGACCCAGTACTTC
CASSPTGQVGETQYF
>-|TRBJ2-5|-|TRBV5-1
TGCGCCAGCAGCTTACAGGGAATACTGAACCAAGAGACCCAGTACTTC
CASSLQGILNQETQYF
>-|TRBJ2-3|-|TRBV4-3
TGCGCCAGCAGCCAAGATACCCCAGGGATCGGGGGAGATACGCAGTATTTT
CASSQDTPGIGGDTQYF
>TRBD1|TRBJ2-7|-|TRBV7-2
TGTGCCAGCAGCCCACTCGGACAGGTTCCCTACGAGCAGTACTTC
CASSPLGQVPYEQYF
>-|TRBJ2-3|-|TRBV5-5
TGTGCCAGCAGCTCCCCTCGCCCCCGCACAGATACGCAGTATTTT
CASSSPRPRTDTQYF
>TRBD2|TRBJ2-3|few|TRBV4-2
TGTGCCAGCAGCCAAAAGACCAATCGGAGACTAGCGGGGGAGTCGTATACGCAGTATTTT
CASSQKTNRRLAGESYTQYF
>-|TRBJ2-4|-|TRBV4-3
TGCGCCAGCAGCCAAGGGGGCGGCGGGGACATTCAGTACTTC
CASSQGGGGDIQYF
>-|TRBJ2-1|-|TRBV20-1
TGCAGTGCTGGCCAGTCGGATGAGCAGTTCTTC
CSAGQSDEQFF
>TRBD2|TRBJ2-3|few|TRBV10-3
TGTGCCATCAGTGAGACACTTCGGACTAGCGGGGGAAGAGGCACAGATACGCAGTATTTT
CAISETLRTSGGRGTDTQYF
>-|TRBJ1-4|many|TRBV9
TGTGCCAGCCACCCGGGAGGACCCTTGTCAACTAATGAAAAACTGTTTTTT
CASHPGGPLSTNEKLFF
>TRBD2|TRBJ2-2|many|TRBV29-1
TGCAGCGTTACCAGCGGGGTCCCCGGGGAGCTGTTTTTT
CSVTSGVPGELFF
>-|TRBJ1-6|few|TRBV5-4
TGTGCCAGCAGCTTGAAGGGGGTTAATAATTCACCCCTCCACTTT
CASSLKGVNNSPLHF
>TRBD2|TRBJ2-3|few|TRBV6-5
TGTGCCAGCAGTTACTCGAGTCTAGCGGGGCCAGATACGCAGTATTTT
CASSYSSLAGPDTQYF
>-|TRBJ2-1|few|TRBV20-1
TGCAGTGCTAGGGTACCGGGATACAATGAGCAGTTCTTC
CSARVPGYNEQFF
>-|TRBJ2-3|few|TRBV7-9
TGTGCCAGCAGCTTAGGGGGAGGTCGCCAGGCCACAGATACGCAGTATTTT
CASSLGGGRQATDTQYF
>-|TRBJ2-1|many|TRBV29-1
TGCAGCGTTGACGCCGGGAATGAGCAGTTCTTC
CSVDAGNEQFF
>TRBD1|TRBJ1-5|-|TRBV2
TGTGCCAGCAGGGACAGGACAGGGCCTAATCAGCCCCAGCATTTT
CASRDRTGPNQPQHF
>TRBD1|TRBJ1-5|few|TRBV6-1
TGTGCCAGCAGCCAACAGGGGAGAGGTCAGCCCCAGCATTTT
CASSQQGRGQPQHF
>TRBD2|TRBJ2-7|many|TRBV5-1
TGCGCCAGCAGCTTGGCCTTAAAAGCGGGAGGGAGCTCCTACGAGCAGTACTTC
CASSLALKAGGSSYEQYF
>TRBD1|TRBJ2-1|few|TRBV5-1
TGCGCCAGCAGCTTGGCGACAGGGCCTTACAATGAGCAGTTCTTC
CASSLATGPYNEQFF
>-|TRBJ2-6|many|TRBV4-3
TGCGCCAGCAGCCCCGTACTCTCTGGGGCCAACGTCCTGACTTTC
CASSPVLSGANVLTF